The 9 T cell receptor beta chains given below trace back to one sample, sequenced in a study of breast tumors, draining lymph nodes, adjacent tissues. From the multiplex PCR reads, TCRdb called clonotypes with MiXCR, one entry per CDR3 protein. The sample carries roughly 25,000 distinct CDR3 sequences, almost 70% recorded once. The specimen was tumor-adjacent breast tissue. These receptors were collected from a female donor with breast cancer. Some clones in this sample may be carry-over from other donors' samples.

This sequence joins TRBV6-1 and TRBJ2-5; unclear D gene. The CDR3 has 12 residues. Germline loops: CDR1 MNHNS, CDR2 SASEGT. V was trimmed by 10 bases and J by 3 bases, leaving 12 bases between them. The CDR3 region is CATETGEETQYF. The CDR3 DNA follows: TGTGCCACCGAAACCGGCGAAGAGACCCAGTACTTC.

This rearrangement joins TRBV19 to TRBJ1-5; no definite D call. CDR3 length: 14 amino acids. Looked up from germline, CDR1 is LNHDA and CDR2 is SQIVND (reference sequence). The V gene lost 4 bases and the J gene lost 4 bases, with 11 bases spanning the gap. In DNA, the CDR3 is TGTGCCAGTAGTACCGGGATGGCAAATCAGCCCCAGCATTTT. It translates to CASSTGMANQPQHF.

The CDR3 nucleotides read TGTGCCAGCAGCTACACGGCGGAGACCCAGTACTTC. Translated: CASSYTAETQYF. This rearrangement joins TRBV14 to TRBJ2-5; D gene ambiguous. V dropped 5 bases and J dropped 5 bases, with 9 bases sitting between them. The CDR3 covers 12 residues. Germline CDR1 and CDR2: SGHDN and FVKESK. Complete variable domain (other parts from reference TRBV14 and TRBJ2-5): EAGVTQFPSHSVIEKGQTVTLRCDPISGHDNLYWYRRVMGKEIKFLLHFVKESKQDESGMPNNRFLAERTGGTYSTLKVQPAELEDSGVYFCASSYTAETQYFGPGTRLLVL.

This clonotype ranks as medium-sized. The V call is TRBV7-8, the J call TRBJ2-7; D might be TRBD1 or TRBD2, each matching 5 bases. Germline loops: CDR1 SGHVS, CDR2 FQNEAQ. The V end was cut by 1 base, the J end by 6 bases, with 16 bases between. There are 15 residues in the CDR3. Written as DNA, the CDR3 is TGTGCCAGCAGCTTAGAATCCGGGACGAAGCGCGAGCAGTACTTC. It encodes CASSLESGTKREQYF.

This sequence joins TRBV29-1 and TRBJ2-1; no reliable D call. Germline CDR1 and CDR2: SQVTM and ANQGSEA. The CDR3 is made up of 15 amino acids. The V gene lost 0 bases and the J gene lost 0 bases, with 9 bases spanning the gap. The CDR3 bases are TGCAGCGTTGAAGATGCCGCAGACTCCTACAATGAGCAGTTCTTC. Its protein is CSVEDAADSYNEQFF.

CDR3 bases: TGTGCCAGCAGCTTCAGCCCGACGCGCATCAGGGAGCTGTTTTTT. Its protein is CASSFSPTRIRELFF. The chain uses TRBV7-9 and TRBJ2-2; the D is unclear. From germline, CDR1 is SEHNR and CDR2 FQNEAQ (reference sequence). The CDR3 length is 15 residues. The V gene lost 3 bases and the J gene lost 9 bases, with 17 bases spanning the gap. Looking up the rest from reference TRBV7-9 and TRBJ2-2 gives the full variable domain: DTGVSQNPRHKITKRGQNVTFRCDPISEHNRLYWYRQTLGQGPEFLTYFQNEAQLEKSRLLSDRFSAERPKGSFSTLEIQRTEQGDSAMYLCASSFSPTRIRELFFGEGSRLTVL.

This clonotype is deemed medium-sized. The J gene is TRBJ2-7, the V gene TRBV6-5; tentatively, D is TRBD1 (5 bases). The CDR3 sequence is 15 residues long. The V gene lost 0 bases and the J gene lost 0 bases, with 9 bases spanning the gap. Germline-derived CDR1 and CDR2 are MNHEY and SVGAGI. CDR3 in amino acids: CASSYSTGLSYEQYF. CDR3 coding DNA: TGTGCCAGCAGTTACTCTACAGGCCTCTCCTACGAGCAGTACTTC.

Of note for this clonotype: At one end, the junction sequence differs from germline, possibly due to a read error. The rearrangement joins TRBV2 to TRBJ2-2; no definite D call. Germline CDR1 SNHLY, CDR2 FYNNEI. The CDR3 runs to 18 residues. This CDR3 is CAGSLQGISRVNTGELFF. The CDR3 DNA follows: TGTGCCGGCAGTCTACAAGGGATTAGTCGAGTTAACACCGGGGAGCTGTTTTTT.

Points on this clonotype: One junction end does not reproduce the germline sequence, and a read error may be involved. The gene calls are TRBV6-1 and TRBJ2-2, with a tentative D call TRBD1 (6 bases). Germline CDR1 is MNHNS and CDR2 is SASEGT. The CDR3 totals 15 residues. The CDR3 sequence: CASSAGAGDTGELLF. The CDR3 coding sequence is TGTGCCAGCAGTGCCGGCGCAGGGGACACCGGGGAGCTGCTTTTT.